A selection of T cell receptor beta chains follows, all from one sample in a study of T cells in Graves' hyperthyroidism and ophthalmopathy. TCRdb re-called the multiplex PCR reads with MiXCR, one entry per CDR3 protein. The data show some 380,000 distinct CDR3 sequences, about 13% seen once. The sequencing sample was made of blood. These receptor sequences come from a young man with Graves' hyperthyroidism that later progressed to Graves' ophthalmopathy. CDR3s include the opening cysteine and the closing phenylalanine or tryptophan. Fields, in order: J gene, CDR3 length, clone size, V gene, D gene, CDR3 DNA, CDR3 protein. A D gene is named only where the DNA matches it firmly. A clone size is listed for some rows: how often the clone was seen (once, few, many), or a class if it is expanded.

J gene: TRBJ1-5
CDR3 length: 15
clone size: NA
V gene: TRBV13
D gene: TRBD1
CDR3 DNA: TGTGCCAGCAGCTCGAAGGGGGCCCCCAATCAGCCCCAGCATTTT
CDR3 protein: CASSSKGAPNQPQHF

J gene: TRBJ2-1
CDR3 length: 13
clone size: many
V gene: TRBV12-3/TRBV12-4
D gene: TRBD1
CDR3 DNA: TGTGCCAGCAGAGACGGACAGGCCAATGAGCAGTTCTTC
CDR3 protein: CASRDGQANEQFF

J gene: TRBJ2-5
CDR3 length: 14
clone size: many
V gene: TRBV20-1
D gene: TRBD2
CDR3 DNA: TGCAGTGCTTCCCTAGCGGGGGACGGGGAGACCCAGTACTTC
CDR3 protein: CSASLAGDGETQYF

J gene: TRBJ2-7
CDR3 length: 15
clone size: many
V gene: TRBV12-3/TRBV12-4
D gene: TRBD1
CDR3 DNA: TGTGCCAGCAGTCCCCCCGGACAGGGTACTCACGAGCAGTACTTC
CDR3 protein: CASSPPGQGTHEQYF

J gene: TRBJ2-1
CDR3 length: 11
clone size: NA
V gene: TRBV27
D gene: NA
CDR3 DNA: TGTGCCAGCAGTTCAGAGACCCATCAATTCTTC
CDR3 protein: CASSSETHQFF

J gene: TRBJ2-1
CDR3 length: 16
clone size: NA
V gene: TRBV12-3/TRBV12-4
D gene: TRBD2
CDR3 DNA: TGTGCCAGCAGCCCTAACATAGCGGGAGGGCCCGATGAGCAGTTCTTC
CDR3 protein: CASSPNIAGGPDEQFF

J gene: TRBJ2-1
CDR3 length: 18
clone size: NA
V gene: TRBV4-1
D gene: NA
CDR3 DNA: TGCGCCAGCAGCCAATTCGCGAGATCACGTCGCGGGTACAATGAGCAGTTCTTC
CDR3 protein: CASSQFARSRRGYNEQFF

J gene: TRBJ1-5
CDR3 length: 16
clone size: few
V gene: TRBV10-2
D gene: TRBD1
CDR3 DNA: TGCGCCAGCCGGGACAGGGGTCTTGATAGCAATCAGCCCCAGCATTTT
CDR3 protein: CASRDRGLDSNQPQHF

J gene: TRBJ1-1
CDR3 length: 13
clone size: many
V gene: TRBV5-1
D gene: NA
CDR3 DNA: TGCGCCAGCAGCTTGGGCGCCGACAAATTAGCTTTCTTT
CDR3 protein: CASSLGADKLAFF

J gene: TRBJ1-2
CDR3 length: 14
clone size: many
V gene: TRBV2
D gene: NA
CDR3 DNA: TGTGCCAGCAGTCCAGACAGCACTAACTATGGCTACACCTTC
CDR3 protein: CASSPDSTNYGYTF

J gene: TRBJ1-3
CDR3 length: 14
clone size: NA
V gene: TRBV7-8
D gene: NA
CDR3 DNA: TGTGCCAGCAGCTTAGGAGGGGTTCGGAACACCATATATTTT
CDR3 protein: CASSLGGVRNTIYF

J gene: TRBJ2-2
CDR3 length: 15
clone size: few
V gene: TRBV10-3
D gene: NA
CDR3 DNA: TGTGCCATCAGTGGACGGCAGGCGAACACCGGGGAGCTGTTTTTT
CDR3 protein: CAISGRQANTGELFF

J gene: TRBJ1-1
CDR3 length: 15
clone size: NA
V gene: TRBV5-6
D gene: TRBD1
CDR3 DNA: TGTGCTAGCAGCAAAGGACAGGGGATGAACACTGAAGCTCTCTTT
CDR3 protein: CASSKGQGMNTEALF

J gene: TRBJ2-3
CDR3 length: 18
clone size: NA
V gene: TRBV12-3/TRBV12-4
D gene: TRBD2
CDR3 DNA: TGTGCCAGCAGCTCTGGACTAGCGGGGTTTTCTAGCACAGATACGCAGTATTTT
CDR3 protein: CASSSGLAGFSSTDTQYF

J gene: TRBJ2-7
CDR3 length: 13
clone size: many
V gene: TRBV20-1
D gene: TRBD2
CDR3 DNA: TGCAGTGTCCCCGGGGGGGCAAGGAACGAGCAGTACTTC
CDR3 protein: CSVPGGARNEQYF

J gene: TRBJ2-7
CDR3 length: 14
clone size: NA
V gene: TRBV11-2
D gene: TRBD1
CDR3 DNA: TGCGCCAGCAGCCAAACGGGACAGGCGATGGAGCAGTACTTC
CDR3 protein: CASSQTGQAMEQYF

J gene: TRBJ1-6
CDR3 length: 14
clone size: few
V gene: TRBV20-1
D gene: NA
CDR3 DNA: TGCAGTGCTATAAGAAGCTCCTATAATTCACCCCTCCACTTT
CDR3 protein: CSAIRSSYNSPLHF

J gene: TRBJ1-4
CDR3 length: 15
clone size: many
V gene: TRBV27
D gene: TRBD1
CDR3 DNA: TGTGCCAGCAGTCCGGGACAGGCAACTAATGAAAAACTGTTTTTT
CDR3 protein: CASSPGQATNEKLFF

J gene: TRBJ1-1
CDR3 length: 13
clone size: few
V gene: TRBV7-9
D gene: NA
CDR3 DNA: TGTGCCAGCAGCTTAGGTAAGAACACTGAAGCTTTCTTT
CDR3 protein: CASSLGKNTEAFF

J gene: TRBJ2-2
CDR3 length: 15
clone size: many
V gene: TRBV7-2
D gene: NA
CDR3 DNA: TGTGCCAGCAGCCCCGGGACTCTAAGGGGCGGGGAGCTGTTTTTT
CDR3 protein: CASSPGTLRGGELFF

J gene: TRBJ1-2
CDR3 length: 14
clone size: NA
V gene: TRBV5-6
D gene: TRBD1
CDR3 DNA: TGTGCCAGCAGCTGGGGACAGGGGTCCTATGGCTACACCTTC
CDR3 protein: CASSWGQGSYGYTF

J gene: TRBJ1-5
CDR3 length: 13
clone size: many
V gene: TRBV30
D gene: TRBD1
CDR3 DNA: TGTGCCTGGTCCAGGGGGCGCGATCAGCCCCAGCATTTT
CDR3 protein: CAWSRGRDQPQHF

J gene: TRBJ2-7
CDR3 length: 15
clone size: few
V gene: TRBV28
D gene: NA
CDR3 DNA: TGTGCCAGCAGTCCAGGGGCCAGGTGGTCCTACGAGCAGTACTTC
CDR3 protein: CASSPGARWSYEQYF

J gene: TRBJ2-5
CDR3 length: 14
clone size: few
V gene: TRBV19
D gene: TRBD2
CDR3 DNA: TGTGCCAGTAGTATTCAAGCGGGGGGCGAGACCCAGTACTTC
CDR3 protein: CASSIQAGGETQYF

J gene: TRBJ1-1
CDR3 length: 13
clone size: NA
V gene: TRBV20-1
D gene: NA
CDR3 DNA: TGCAGTGCTAGAGAGACCGGCCAGGCTGAAGCTTTCTTT
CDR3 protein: CSARETGQAEAFF

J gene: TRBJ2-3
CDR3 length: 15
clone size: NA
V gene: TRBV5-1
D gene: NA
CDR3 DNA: TGCGCCAGCAGCTTGGGGAGTATGTCCGCAGATACGCAGTATTTT
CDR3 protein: CASSLGSMSADTQYF

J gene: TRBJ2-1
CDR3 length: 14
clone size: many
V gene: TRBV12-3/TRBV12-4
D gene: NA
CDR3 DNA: TGTGCCAGCACACTCTCGAGGAACTACAATGAGCAGTTCTTC
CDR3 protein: CASTLSRNYNEQFF

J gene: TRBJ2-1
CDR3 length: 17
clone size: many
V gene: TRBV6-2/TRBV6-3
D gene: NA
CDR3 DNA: TGTGCCAGCGGGTCCTATAGGGGCTCCCTCTCCTACAATGAGCAGTTCTTC
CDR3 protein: CASGSYRGSLSYNEQFF

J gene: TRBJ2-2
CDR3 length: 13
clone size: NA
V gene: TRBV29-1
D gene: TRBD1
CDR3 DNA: TGCAGCGTTAAGGGGGCAAGCACCGGGGAGCTGTTTTTT
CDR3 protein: CSVKGASTGELFF

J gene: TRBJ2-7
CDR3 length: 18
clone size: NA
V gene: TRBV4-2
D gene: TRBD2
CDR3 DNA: TGTGCCAGCAGCCAGGACACTAGCGGGGGGGCGGGCTCCTACGAGCAGTACTTC
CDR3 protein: CASSQDTSGGAGSYEQYF

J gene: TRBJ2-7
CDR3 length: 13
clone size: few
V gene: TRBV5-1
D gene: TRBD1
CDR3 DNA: TGCGCCAGCAGCAAGGGACAGCCCGACGAGCAGTACTTC
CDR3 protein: CASSKGQPDEQYF

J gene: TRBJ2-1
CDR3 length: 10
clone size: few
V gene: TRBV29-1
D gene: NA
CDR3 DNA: TGCAGCGTGGGGATGTATGAGCAGTTCTTC
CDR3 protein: CSVGMYEQFF

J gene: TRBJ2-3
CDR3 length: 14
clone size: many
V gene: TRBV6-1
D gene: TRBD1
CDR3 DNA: TGTGCCAGCAGTTCGGGACAGGTCACAGATACGCAGTATTTT
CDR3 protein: CASSSGQVTDTQYF

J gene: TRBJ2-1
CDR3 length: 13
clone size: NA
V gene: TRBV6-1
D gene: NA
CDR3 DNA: TGTGCCAGCAGCCCCGGGACCGCTAGTGAGCAGTTCTTC
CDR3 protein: CASSPGTASEQFF

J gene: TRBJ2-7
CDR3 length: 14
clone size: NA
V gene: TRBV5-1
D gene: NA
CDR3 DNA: TGCGCCAGCAGCTTGGGAACAGGGAAGTACGAGCAGTACTTC
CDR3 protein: CASSLGTGKYEQYF

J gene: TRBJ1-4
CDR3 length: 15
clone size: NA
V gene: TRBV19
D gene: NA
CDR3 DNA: TGTGCCAGTACTGAAAGAGGAAATCGACGGGAAAAACTGTTTTTT
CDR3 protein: CASTERGNRREKLFF

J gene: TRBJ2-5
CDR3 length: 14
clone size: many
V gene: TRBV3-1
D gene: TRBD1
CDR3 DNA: TGTGCCAGCAGCCAAGGGGACAGGGTGCAGACCCAGTACTTC
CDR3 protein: CASSQGDRVQTQYF

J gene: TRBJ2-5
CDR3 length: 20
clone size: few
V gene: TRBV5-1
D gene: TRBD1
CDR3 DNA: TGCGCCAGCAGCTCTCCGTCCATGACGGGACAGGGGGGTTCTCAAGAGACCCAGTACTTC
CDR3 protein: CASSSPSMTGQGGSQETQYF

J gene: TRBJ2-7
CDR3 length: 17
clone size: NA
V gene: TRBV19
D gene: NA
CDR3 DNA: TGTGCCAGTAGTATAGGTAATTACGGGACATCCGTCTACGAGCAGTACTTC
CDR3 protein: CASSIGNYGTSVYEQYF

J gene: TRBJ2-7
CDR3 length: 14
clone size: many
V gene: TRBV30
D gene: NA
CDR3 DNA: TGTGCCTGGAGTACCTTCATGAGCTCCTACGAGCAGTACTTC
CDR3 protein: CAWSTFMSSYEQYF

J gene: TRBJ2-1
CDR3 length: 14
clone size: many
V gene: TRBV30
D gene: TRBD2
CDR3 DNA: TGTGCCTGGAGTAGGATAGCGGGGGGCCATGAGCAGTTCTTC
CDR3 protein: CAWSRIAGGHEQFF

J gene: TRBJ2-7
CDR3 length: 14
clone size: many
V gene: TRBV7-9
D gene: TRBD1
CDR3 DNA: TGTGCCAGCAGCCCGGGACAGATAGTAAGAGAGCAGTACTTC
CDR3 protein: CASSPGQIVREQYF

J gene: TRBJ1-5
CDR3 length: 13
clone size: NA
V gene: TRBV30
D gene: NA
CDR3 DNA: TGTGCCTGGAGCACAGAAGGAGGACAGCCCCAGCATTTT
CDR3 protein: CAWSTEGGQPQHF

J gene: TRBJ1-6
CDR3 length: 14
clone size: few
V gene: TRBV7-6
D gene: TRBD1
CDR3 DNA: TGTGCCAGCAGCTTAGGACAGGGAGTCTGGCCCCTCCACTTT
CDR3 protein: CASSLGQGVWPLHF

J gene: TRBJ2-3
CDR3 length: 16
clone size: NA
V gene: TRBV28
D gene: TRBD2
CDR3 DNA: TGTGCCAGCAGTTTAGCGGCTAGCGGGAGCACAGATACGCAGTATTTT
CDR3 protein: CASSLAASGSTDTQYF

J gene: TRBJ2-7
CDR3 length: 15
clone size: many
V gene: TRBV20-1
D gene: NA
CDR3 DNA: TGCAGTGCTAGAGATCGTCAGGGTGGGACCGCCGAGCAGTACTTC
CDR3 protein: CSARDRQGGTAEQYF